What follows are 18 T cell receptor beta chains derived from one specimen sequenced in a study of T cell responses to AZD1222 COVID-19 vaccine. Method: immunoSEQ multiplex PCR; TCRdb's copy keeps in-frame clones and lacks some. The sample consists of some 70,000 clones, 80% to 85% of them appearing once. Sequencing used peripheral blood, obtained on day 0 of AZD1222 vaccination. These receptor sequences come from an adult in good health.

The V and J genes are TRBV3-1 (or the pseudogene TRBV3-2) and TRBJ1-2, with no clear D. This CDR3 is built from 13 residues. The V and J ends lost 4 bases and 4 bases respectively, with 10 bases between them. Germline CDR1 reads LGHDT; CDR2 reads YNNKEL (reference sequence). The CDR3 DNA follows: TGTGCCAGCAGCCCCGCCCCGGGCTATGGCTACACCTTC. As protein: CASSPAPGYGYTF.

The J gene is TRBJ2-1, the V gene TRBV5-1; the D is unclear. Trimming removed 0 bases at V and 8 bases at J, with 12 bases between. Germline CDR1 SGHRS, CDR2 YFSETQ. The length of the CDR3 is 14 residues. The CDR3 protein is CASSLAVSADEQFF. The CDR3 nucleotides read TGCGCCAGCAGCTTGGCCGTCTCGGCAGATGAGCAGTTCTTC.

The chain recombines TRBV28 with TRBJ1-2; D is perhaps TRBD1 (5 bases). This CDR3 region has 14 residues. V was pared by 6 bases and J by 4 bases, with 15 bases between. Germline V gives CDR1 MDHEN, CDR2 SYDVKM. DNA for the CDR3: TGTGCCAGCAGGCCTACAGGTTCCTCCTATGGCTACACCTTC. This gives the protein CASRPTGSSYGYTF.

The rearrangement uses TRBV18 and TRBJ1-2; D gene unclear. Trimming removed 1 base from V and 7 bases from J, with 7 bases in between. The V gene's germline CDR1 is KGHSH and CDR2 LQKENI. The CDR3 is 12 amino acids. Here the CDR3 reads CASSPQGGGYTF. In nucleotides, the CDR3 is TGTGCCAGCTCACCACAGGGCGGTGGCTACACCTTC.

J is TRBJ1-2 and V is TRBV18; 11 bases fit TRBD1. CDR3 length: 14 residues. V gave up 5 bases and J gave up 6 bases; unmatched junction bases: 5. Looked up from germline, CDR1 is KGHSH and CDR2 is LQKENI. The CDR3 coding sequence is TGTGCCAGCTCAACTGGACAGGGGGCCGATGGCTACACCTTC. It is translated as CASSTGQGADGYTF.

This chain uses TRBV18 with TRBJ2-1; 8 bases are shared with TRBD2. After removal of 2 bases from V and 5 bases from J, the junction contained 5 bases not matched to a gene. Germline lookup yields CDR1 KGHSH and CDR2 LQKENI. The CDR3 spans 15 residues. Here the CDR3 DNA reads TGTGCCAGCTCACCAAATAGCGGGGAAAACAATGAGCAGTTCTTC. This codes for CASSPNSGENNEQFF. The full variable domain, completed using reference TRBV18 and TRBJ2-1, is NAGVMQNPRHLVRRRGQEARLRCSPMKGHSHVYWYRQLPEEGLKFMVYLQKENIIDESGMPKERFSAEFPKEGPSILRIQQVVRGDSAAYFCASSPNSGENNEQFFGPGTRLTVL.

This chain's CDR3 is CASSSPDRVTGELFF. CDR3 DNA sequence: TGTGCCAGCAGTTCACCGGACAGGGTCACCGGGGAGCTGTTTTTT. This chain connects TRBV6-2 or TRBV6-3 to TRBJ2-2; 8 bases agree with TRBD1. The CDR3 is made up of 15 amino acids. In germline, CDR1 is MNHEY, CDR2 SVGEGT. After removal of 4 bases from V and 4 bases from J, the junction contained 5 bases not matched to a gene.

CDR3 region: CASSSGGEQYF. The CDR3 nucleotides read TGTGCCAGCAGCTCGGGGGGGGAGCAGTACTTC. The V and J genes are TRBV7-8 and TRBJ2-7, with 8 bases matching TRBD2. The trim removed 4 bases at V and 7 bases at J, leaving 0 bases unmatched. CDR1 and CDR2 (germline): SGHVS, FQNEAQ. This CDR3 has 11 residues.

This chain joins TRBV9 and TRBJ2-2, with 7 bases matching TRBD1. V shed 7 bases and J 6 bases; nucleotides not matched to a gene: 6. The CDR3 runs to 13 residues. CDR1 SGDLS and CDR2 YYNGEE come from the germline V gene. This chain's CDR3 is CASSVQGAGELFF. CDR3 DNA: TGTGCCAGCTCCGTTCAGGGGGCCGGGGAGCTGTTTTTT.

The chain links TRBV4-1 to TRBJ1-6; maybe TRBD1 (5 bases). The CDR3 is 13 amino acids. The germline CDR1 and CDR2 sequences are MGHRA and YSYEKL. V was cut by 3 bases and J by 7 bases, with 7 bases left in between. DNA for the CDR3: TGCGCCAGCAGCCAGGGGGAGAATTCACCCCTCCACTTT. The encoded protein is CASSQGENSPLHF.

This clone was counted a single time. The chain uses TRBV27 and TRBJ1-1, with D unresolved. The germline V gene encodes CDR1 MNHEY and CDR2 SMNVEV (reference sequence). This CDR3 is built from 12 residues. V gave up 3 bases and J gave up 7 bases, with 9 bases separating them. This CDR3 reads CASSLGWGEAFF. CDR3 sequence (DNA): TGTGCCAGCAGTTTGGGTTGGGGTGAAGCTTTCTTT.

This rearrangement joins TRBV6-1 to TRBJ2-7; TRBD1 might be the D (6 bases). CDR3 length: 15 amino acids. Trimming took off 1 base at V and 2 bases at J, with 12 bases between the two ends. CDR1 MNHNS and CDR2 SASEGT come from the germline V gene. CDR3 nucleotides: TGTGCCAGCAGTGAAGGGACAGTTATTCCCTACGAGCAGTACTTC. Its translation is CASSEGTVIPYEQYF.

V and J are TRBV4-2 and TRBJ2-7; 10 nucleotides agree with TRBD2. The CDR3 contains 16 residues. Losses at the gene ends were 4 bases for V and 5 bases for J; bases not matched to a gene: 11. CDR1 LGHNA and CDR2 YNFKEQ come from the germline V gene. The CDR3 nucleotides are TGTGCCAGCAGCCGATCTGAGCGGGGGGGCCTTAACGAGCAGTACTTC. Translated, it gives CASSRSERGGLNEQYF.

V usage is TRBV9 and J usage is TRBJ1-1; 7 nucleotides align to TRBD1. Trimming took 4 bases from V and 2 from J; bases not matched to a gene: 8. Germline V lookup: CDR1 SGDLS, CDR2 YYNGEE. The CDR3 consists of 15 residues. CDR3 loop: CASSSWTGANTEAFF. CDR3 DNA sequence: TGTGCCAGCAGCTCCTGGACAGGTGCCAACACTGAAGCTTTCTTT.

The chain uses TRBV10-3 and TRBJ1-1; D perhaps matches TRBD1 (6 bases). Trimming shortened V by 6 bases and J by 5 bases, and 13 bases separated the two germline ends. The CDR3 runs to 13 residues. CDR1 ENHRY and CDR2 SYGVKD come from the germline V gene. The CDR3 reads CAISPGGATEAFF. DNA for the CDR3: TGTGCCATCAGCCCTGGGGGCGCGACTGAAGCTTTCTTT.

The genes are TRBV5-4 and TRBJ2-1; the match to TRBD2 covers 11 bases. CDR3 length equals 16 residues. Unmatched junction bases numbered 11, after V lost 3 bases and J lost 9 bases. Germline V gives CDR1 SGHNT, CDR2 YYREEE (reference sequence). In DNA form, the CDR3 reads TGTGCCAGCAGCTACTCTAGCGGGGGGCCTACAATTGAGCAGTTCTTC. Amino acids: CASSYSSGGPTIEQFF.

This sequence joins TRBV7-3 and TRBJ2-3; possibly TRBD1 or TRBD2 for D (6 bases each). The germline V and J ends were trimmed by 0 bases and 4 bases, with 11 bases remaining between them. The CDR3 runs 15 residues. CDR1 SGHTA and CDR2 FQGTGA come from the germline V gene. The CDR3 bases are TGTGCCAGCAGCTTAACGGGGGGCATCGCAGATACGCAGTATTTT. Residues: CASSLTGGIADTQYF.

This rearrangement joins TRBV5-1 to TRBJ1-1; D ambiguous. Germline V gene sequence: CDR1 SGHRS, CDR2 YFSETQ. V lost 2 bases to trimming and J lost 8 bases, with 10 bases between them. This CDR3 has 12 residues. CDR3 region: CASSLRGLEAFF. The CDR3 DNA follows: TGCGCCAGCAGCTTACGAGGGTTGGAAGCTTTCTTT.